Here is one T cell receptor beta chain with its context. The antigen remains undetermined. The record originates from a study of CD8+ T cells in alopecia areata. Study details: Treatment comprised oral tofacitinib, 5 to 10 mg twice daily, in treated patients. General observations from the study: Lesional scalp, especially alopecia totalis/universalis, showed higher clonality than normal scalp.

Sequencing templates came from extracted RNA that was reverse transcribed into cDNA. Clones were read by immunoSEQ multiplex PCR, and TCRdb kept only the in-frame ones, dropping some. The sample carries more than 95,000 clones, roughly two fifths recorded once. The CDR3 extends over 16 amino acids. V trimming: 1 base; J trimming: 7 bases; junction bases outside the gene matches: 5. Germline V gene lookup returns CDR1 SGHTA and CDR2 FQGNSA. The chain joins TRBV7-2 to TRBJ2-3; 13 bases match TRBD2. Sequencing was performed on CD4+ T cells sorted from blood. This clonotype was obtained from a human donor with alopecia areata. In DNA, the CDR3 is TGTGCCAGCAGCTTAGGACTAGCGGGGGGCACGAATACGCAGTATTTT. Translated: CASSLGLAGGTNTQYF.